This passage covers 20 T cell receptor beta chains from one sample sequenced in a study of OX40 agonist ivuxolimab in advanced cancers. Repertoires were generated with immunoSEQ multiplex PCR, while TCRdb's copy carries only in-frame clones and drops some. The table records about 19,000 clones, nearly 70% of them present only once. This specimen consisted of CD4+ or CD8+ T cells sorted from blood, obtained in a trial of the OX40 agonist ivuxolimab. These receptors all come from an adult with an advanced solid tumor such as melanoma, head and neck, liver or kidney cancer.

The chain employs TRBV27 and TRBJ2-7; the D gene is possibly TRBD2 (6 bases). V was clipped by 0 bases and J by 0 bases, with 12 bases between them. This CDR3 region has 16 residues. Germline assignment: CDR1 MNHEY and CDR2 SMNVEV (reference sequence). The chain's CDR3 is CASSLSLALSSYEQYF. For the CDR3, the DNA is TGTGCCAGCAGTTTATCACTAGCACTGAGCTCCTACGAGCAGTACTTC.

This clone appeared once. The chain combines TRBV5-4 with TRBJ2-3; 7 bases line up with TRBD2. This CDR3 is 16 amino acids long. Germline CDR1 SGHNT, CDR2 YYREEE (reference sequence). V lost 4 bases and J lost 2; bases outside the gene matches: 10. The CDR3 DNA follows: TGTGCCAGCAGCGGGCCTGGGGGGGGTTCCACAGATACGCAGTATTTT. Translation: CASSGPGGGSTDTQYF.

The V gene is TRBV7-2, the J gene TRBJ2-7; TRBD1 matches 8 bases. The CDR3 has 19 residues. Germline V gives CDR1 SGHTA, CDR2 FQGNSA. Germline trimming cut 5 bases from V and 1 base from J; bases unmatched to any gene: 19. The CDR3 protein is CASSPRDRPSEGHSYEQYF. The CDR3 DNA reads as TGTGCCAGCAGCCCCCGGGACAGGCCGAGCGAGGGGCATTCCTACGAGCAGTACTTC.

The chain joins TRBV15 to TRBJ1-1; no clear D. The CDR3 runs 14 residues. CDR1 LNHNV and CDR2 YYDKDF come from the germline V gene (reference sequence). Trimming took off 5 bases at V and 5 bases at J, with 15 bases between the two ends. For the CDR3, the DNA is TGTGCCACCAGCTCCACCACGGATAAAACTGAAGCTTTCTTT. It encodes CATSSTTDKTEAFF. The full variable domain, completed using reference TRBV15 and TRBJ1-1, is DAMVIQNPRYQVTQFGKPVTLSCSQTLNHNVMYWYQQKSSQAPKLLFHYYDKDFNNEADTPDNFQSRRPNTSFCFLDIRSPGLGDTAMYLCATSSTTDKTEAFFGQGTRLTVV.

J is TRBJ1-5 and V is TRBV27; no definite D call. The CDR3 totals 14 residues. Trimming removed 1 base from V and 5 bases from J, with 9 bases in between. Germline V CDR1 and CDR2: MNHEY, SMNVEV (reference sequence). The CDR3 DNA follows: TGTGCCAGCAGTTTATTCAGTGGGGATCAGCCCCAGCATTTT. Residues: CASSLFSGDQPQHF.

The gene calls are TRBV28 and TRBJ2-2; the D call may be TRBD1 or TRBD2 (5 bases each). This CDR3 comprises 15 residues. The ends were cut back, 4 bases at V and 0 bases at J, with 9 bases in the middle. Germline V gene lookup returns CDR1 MDHEN and CDR2 SYDVKM. CDR3 loop: CASSWGTPNTGELFF. The CDR3 bases are TGTGCCAGCAGTTGGGGGACCCCGAACACCGGGGAGCTGTTTTTT.

The V gene is TRBV11-2, the J gene TRBJ2-5, with D maybe TRBD2 (5 bases). V lost 5 bases to trimming and J lost 3 bases, with 13 bases between them. The CDR3 length is 14 residues. Looked up from germline, CDR1 is SGHAT and CDR2 is FQNNGV. Here the CDR3 reads CASSPLVEEETQYF. The CDR3 nucleotides are TGTGCCAGCAGCCCACTTGTGGAGGAAGAGACCCAGTACTTC.

The chain recombines TRBV7-6 with TRBJ2-3; TRBD1 matches at 7 bases. The CDR3 consists of 12 residues. Germline loops: CDR1 SGHVS, CDR2 FNYEAQ. J lost 6 bases, V lost 3 bases, and 0 bases had no gene match. The CDR3 region has the DNA TGTGCCAGCAGCTTGACAGGGGATACGCAGTATTTT. This sequence encodes CASSLTGDTQYF.

This chain connects TRBV28 to TRBJ2-7, with TRBD2 matching 7 bases. From germline, CDR1 is MDHEN and CDR2 SYDVKM. CDR3 size: 14 residues. V was pared by 6 bases and J by 4 bases, with 9 bases of the junction left unmatched. CDR3: CASSLGGGSYEQYF. The CDR3 DNA reads TGTGCCAGCAGCCTGGGTGGCGGGAGTTACGAGCAGTACTTC.

The chain combines TRBV4-2 with TRBJ2-3; 10 bases line up with TRBD2. This CDR3 region has 15 residues. In germline, CDR1 is LGHNA, CDR2 YNFKEQ. V was clipped by 3 bases and J by 2 bases; unmatched bases: 2. The CDR3 loop reads CASSHGLADTDTQYF. The CDR3 DNA sequence: TGTGCCAGCAGCCACGGACTAGCGGACACAGATACGCAGTATTTT.

By share of the sample, this clone is medium-sized (0.01 to 0.1%). The chain is built from TRBV9 and TRBJ1-4; possible D gene TRBD1, 5 bases. This CDR3 has 14 amino acids. V was shortened by 0 bases and J by 8 bases, with 11 bases between the two germline ends. Germline CDR1 and CDR2: SGDLS and YYNGEE. CDR3 sequence reads: CASSVVGDGEKLFF. The CDR3 nucleotides are TGTGCCAGCAGCGTAGTCGGGGACGGGGAAAAACTGTTTTTT. Using reference TRBV9 and TRBJ1-4 for the parts outside the CDR3, the full variable domain is DSGVTQTPKHLITATGQRVTLRCSPRSGDLSVYWYQQSLDQGLQFLIQYYNGEERAKGNILERFSAQQFPDLHSELNLSSLELGDSALYFCASSVVGDGEKLFFGSGTQLSVL.

The sample holds a few counts of this clone. The J gene is TRBJ2-7, the V gene TRBV21-1. TRBV21-1 is a known pseudogene. The CDR3 is made up of 15 amino acids. CDR3 nucleotides: TGTGCCAGCAGCAAGGTCGGGCTTACCACCTACGAGCAGTACTTC. Residues: CASSKVGLTTYEQYF.

This chain joins TRBV15 and TRBJ2-7; either TRBD1 or TRBD2 may fit D (6 bases each). V was shortened by 0 bases and J by 2 bases, with 11 bases between the two germline ends. The germline V gene has CDR1 LNHNV and CDR2 YYDKDF (reference sequence). The CDR3 runs to 15 residues. As DNA, the CDR3 is TGTGCCACCAGCAGAGATAGGGGGACTGCCTACGAGCAGTACTTC. It encodes CATSRDRGTAYEQYF. Full variable domain (rest looked up from reference TRBV15 and TRBJ2-7): DAMVIQNPRYQVTQFGKPVTLSCSQTLNHNVMYWYQQKSSQAPKLLFHYYDKDFNNEADTPDNFQSRRPNTSFCFLDIRSPGLGDTAMYLCATSRDRGTAYEQYFGPGTRLTVT.

This chain joins TRBV5-1 and TRBJ2-7; 8 bases map to TRBD1. The CDR3 loop spans 13 amino acids. Trimming took 4 bases from V and 5 from J; bases not matched to a gene: 5. Germline assignment: CDR1 SGHRS and CDR2 YFSETQ. The chain's CDR3 is CASSHVTGDEQYF. CDR3 bases: TGCGCCAGCAGCCACGTGACAGGGGACGAGCAGTACTTC.

The rearrangement links TRBV7-9 to TRBJ2-1; D unclear. Trimming left V 3 bases short and J 6 bases short, with 9 bases between. Germline V lookup: CDR1 SEHNR, CDR2 FQNEAQ (reference sequence). This CDR3 spans 13 amino acids. CDR3 residues: CASSLSLTNEQFF. The CDR3 DNA follows: TGTGCCAGCAGCTTGTCCCTGACCAATGAGCAGTTCTTC.

This clone was seen a single time. The chain joins TRBV4-2 to TRBJ2-1, with TRBD2 identical over 8 bases. Germline trimming cut 5 bases from V and 8 bases from J; bases unmatched to any gene: 20. This CDR3 has 18 residues. Germline V lookup: CDR1 LGHNA, CDR2 YNFKEQ. CDR3 DNA: TGTGCCAGCAGCTTGCCTTTAGCGGGATCCCCTCCCTGCGATGAGCAGTTCTTC. Translating gives CASSLPLAGSPPCDEQFF.

The gene calls are TRBV21-1 and TRBJ2-3; the table's TRBD2 call for D was not verified on the DNA. TRBV21-1 is described as a pseudogene. The CDR3 contains 15 residues. CDR3 amino acids: CASLLAGEVTDTQYF. The CDR3 region has the DNA TGTGCCAGCCTTCTAGCGGGAGAAGTCACGGATACGCAGTATTTT.

Written as DNA, the CDR3 is TGCGCCAGCAGCTGGGGACAGGGAATTCCCTACGAGCAGTACTTC. This sequence encodes CASSWGQGIPYEQYF. J is TRBJ2-7 and V is TRBV5-1, with 9 bases that match TRBD1. The germline V gene has CDR1 SGHRS and CDR2 YFSETQ. Germline trimming cut 3 bases from V and 2 bases from J; bases unmatched to any gene: 6. The CDR3 is 15 amino acids. Filled out from reference TRBV5-1 and TRBJ2-7, the complete variable domain reads KAGVTQTPRYLIKTRGQQVTLSCSPISGHRSVSWYQQTPGQGLQFLFEYFSETQRNKGNFPGRFSGRQFSNSRSEMNVSTLELGDSALYLCASSWGQGIPYEQYFGPGTRLTVT.

The chain uses TRBV7-9 and TRBJ2-1; D remains unclear. CDR3 length: 16 amino acids. Germline loops: CDR1 SEHNR, CDR2 FQNEAQ (reference sequence). The V and J ends lost 3 bases and 12 bases respectively, with 24 bases between them. DNA of the CDR3: TGTGCCAGCAGCTTGGTTGTGGCACCGGACCAAGTGGCGCAGTTCTTC. This translates into CASSLVVAPDQVAQFF. Filled out from reference TRBV7-9 and TRBJ2-1, the complete variable domain reads DTGVSQNPRHKITKRGQNVTFRCDPISEHNRLYWYRQTLGQGPEFLTYFQNEAQLEKSRLLSDRFSAERPKGSFSTLEIQRTEQGDSAMYLCASSLVVAPDQVAQFFGPGTRLTVL.

This clone was detected only a few times. The chain couples TRBV11-3 to TRBJ2-3; 10 bases agree with TRBD2. This CDR3 has 15 amino acids. Germline CDR1 SGHNT, CDR2 YENEEA. J was trimmed by 4 bases and V by 6 bases; bases with no gene match: 7. This CDR3 is CASRPSSGGSDTQYF. CDR3 coding DNA: TGTGCCAGCAGGCCCTCTAGCGGGGGCTCAGATACGCAGTATTTT.